In its sample, the clone carrying this T cell receptor beta chain was seen a few times. Its antigen is as yet unknown. The CDR3 spans 15 residues. CDR1 is LGHDT, CDR2 YNNKEL, per germline (reference sequence). The V gene lost 0 bases and the J gene lost 4 bases, with 11 bases spanning the gap. The data were obtained in a study of human T cells and chemical hapten exposure. Study information: The sensitizer, 2% DPC, was used on around 2 cm by around 2 cm of upper inner arm skin. Study-wide findings and caveats: The donor cohort had alopecia, so its immune response may not match that of healthy people. It was expanded TCRs that formed significantly more large CDR3 similarity clusters than controls did.

TCRdb processed the RACE reads anew with MiXCR; each CDR3 protein has one entry. The table includes 150,000 to 200,000 distinct CDR3 sequences, approximately 20% detected once. The time point was: patch test 1, 2 weeks after DPC sensitization. The treatment is: therapeutic diphenylcyclopropenone sensitization with weekly scalp DPC. The starting material, unfractionated whole blood, was used for total RNA extraction. Sequenced here: whole blood, sampled in connection with sensitization to the hapten diphenylcyclopropenone (DPC). This TCR came from a woman aged 45-65 years with alopecia areata. Some clones in this sample may be carry-over from other donors' samples. The rearrangement links TRBV3-1 to TRBJ2-3, with D possibly TRBD2 on 6 matching bases. CDR3 sequence: CASSQDGRSSDTQYF. DNA for the CDR3: TGTGCCAGCAGCCAAGACGGGAGAAGTTCAGATACGCAGTATTTT.